Listed below are T cell receptor beta chains from one sample, sequenced in a study of graft-versus-host responses after intestinal transplantation. Their recognized antigens are unknown. Profiled with immunoSEQ multiplex PCR; TCRdb holds only in-frame clones, not every one. The sample records about 88,000 clones, approximately 94% being singletons. The input for sequencing was unstimulated CD4+ T cells sorted from spleen or lymph node cells, taken before transplant. Receptor source: a human donor who was the organ donor for an intestinal transplant. Both conserved end residues are part of each CDR3. Each record gives: V gene, J gene, clone size, D gene, CDR3 DNA, CDR3 protein. D genes are given only for firm matches. Clone size is given for some rows only: seen once, a few or many times, or a class if the clone is expanded.

TRBV28	TRBJ1-5	.	.	TGTGCCAGCAGTAGGAACCTCAGGGATGCCCAGCCCCAGCATTTT	CASSRNLRDAQPQHF
TRBV7-2	TRBJ1-4	.	.	TGTGCCAGCAGCTTAGCGGCAAACCAAGAAAAACTGTTTTTT	CASSLAANQEKLFF
TRBV11-2	TRBJ1-1	.	.	TGTGCCAGCAGCTTATTTTCGCAGTTGGCGACTGAAGCTTTCTTT	CASSLFSQLATEAFF
TRBV11-2	TRBJ1-2	.	TRBD1	TGTGCCAGCAGCCCCCGGGGGGACAGGGCGAATGGCTACACCTTC	CASSPRGDRANGYTF
TRBV5-5	TRBJ1-6	.	TRBD1	TGTGCCAGCAGCAGGGACAGGCCGAATAATTCACCCCTCCACTTT	CASSRDRPNNSPLHF
TRBV19	TRBJ1-6	.	.	TGTGCCAGTAGTCGGTCAAGCTCCTATAATTCACCCCTCCACTTT	CASSRSSSYNSPLHF
TRBV28	TRBJ2-1	.	.	TGTGCCAGCACCCTATCGGGGGGCGCCTACAATGAGCAGTTCTTC	CASTLSGGAYNEQFF
TRBV4-1	TRBJ1-1	once	TRBD1	TGCGCCAGCAGCCAAGCGGGGACAGTGAACACTGAAGCTTTCTTT	CASSQAGTVNTEAFF
TRBV19	TRBJ1-5	.	TRBD1	TGTGCCAGTACCCCGGGACAGGGGGGCAATCAGCCCCAGCATTTT	CASTPGQGGNQPQHF
TRBV5-4	TRBJ2-7	.	TRBD1	TGTGCCAGCAGCTTGGGGGTAGGGGGCTTGGAGCAGTACTTC	CASSLGVGGLEQYF
TRBV7-6	TRBJ2-3	.	TRBD1	TGTGCCAGCAGCTCCCGGACAGGGGGTGCAGATACGCAGTATTTT	CASSSRTGGADTQYF
TRBV5-1	TRBJ2-5	.	.	TGCGCCAGCAGCGTCACCCCCACGGGGGGCGGGGAGACCCAGTACTTC	CASSVTPTGGGETQYF
TRBV27	TRBJ2-3	.	.	TGTGCCAGCAGTTTAAACGGAGCAGGGGCCGGGGCCACAGATACGCAGTATTTT	CASSLNGAGAGATDTQYF
TRBV5-4	TRBJ2-5	.	TRBD2	TGTGCCAGCGCCGGTCCTAGCGGTCAAGAGACCCAGTACTTC	CASAGPSGQETQYF
TRBV7-9	TRBJ1-2	.	.	TGTGCCAGCAGCTATCGACAGACCTATGGCTACACCTTC	CASSYRQTYGYTF
TRBV20-1	TRBJ2-7	.	.	TGCAGTGCTAGTAAGGGCTTAGGGCAGTACTTC	CSASKGLGQYF
TRBV25-1	TRBJ1-2	.	.	TGTGCCAGCAGTACTCGGACGGATGGCTACACCTTC	CASSTRTDGYTF
TRBV28	TRBJ1-5	.	.	TGTGCCATCGGGGGTTATAGCAATCAGCCCCAGCATTTT	CAIGGYSNQPQHF